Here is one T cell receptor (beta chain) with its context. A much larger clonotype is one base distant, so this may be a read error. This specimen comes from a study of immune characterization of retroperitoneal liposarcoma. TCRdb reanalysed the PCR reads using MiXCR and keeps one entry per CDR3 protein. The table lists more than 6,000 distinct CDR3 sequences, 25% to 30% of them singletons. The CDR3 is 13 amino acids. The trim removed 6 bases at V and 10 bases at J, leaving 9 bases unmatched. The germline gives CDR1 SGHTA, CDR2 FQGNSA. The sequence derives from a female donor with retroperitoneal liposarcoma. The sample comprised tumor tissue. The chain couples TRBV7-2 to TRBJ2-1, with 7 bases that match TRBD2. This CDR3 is CASRGGPSYEQFF. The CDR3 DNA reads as TGTGCCAGCAGGGGAGGGCCTTCCTACGAGCAGTTCTTC. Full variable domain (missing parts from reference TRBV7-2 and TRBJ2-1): GAGVSQSPSNKVTEKGKDVELRCDPISGHTALYWYRQSLGQGLEFLIYFQGNSAPDKSGLPSDRFSAERTGGSVSTLTIQRTQQEDSAVYLCASRGGPSYEQFFGPGTRLTVL.